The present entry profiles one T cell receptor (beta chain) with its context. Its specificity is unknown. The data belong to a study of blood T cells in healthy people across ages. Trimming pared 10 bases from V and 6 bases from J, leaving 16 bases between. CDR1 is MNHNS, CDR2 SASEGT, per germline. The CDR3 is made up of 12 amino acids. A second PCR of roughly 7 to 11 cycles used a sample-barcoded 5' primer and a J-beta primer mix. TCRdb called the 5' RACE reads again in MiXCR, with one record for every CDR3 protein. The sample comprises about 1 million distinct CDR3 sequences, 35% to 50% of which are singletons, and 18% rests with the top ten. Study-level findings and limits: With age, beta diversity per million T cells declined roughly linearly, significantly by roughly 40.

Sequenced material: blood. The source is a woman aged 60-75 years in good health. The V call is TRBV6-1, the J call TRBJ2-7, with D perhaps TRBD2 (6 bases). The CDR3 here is CATGGLSPEQYF. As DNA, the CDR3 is TGTGCCACCGGGGGTTTATCACCCGAGCAGTACTTC.